What follows are 5 T cell receptor beta chains derived from one specimen sequenced in a study of Ad26.COV2.S vaccination and SARS-CoV-2 variants. The table came from immunoSEQ multiplex PCR; TCRdb's copy has only in-frame clones and leaves some out. The repertoire holds around 450,000 clones, with roughly 88% as singletons. Described treatment: approximately 18 received Ad26.COV2.S at low or high dose, single or two shots; roughly 5 received placebo; per-sample allocation not given. Day 63 after the first vaccine or placebo injection was the time point for sampling. The material sequenced was peripheral blood, taken in a trial of Ad26.COV2.S vaccine versus placebo. The receptors were gathered from a person aged 18-65 years who received the Ad26.COV2.S COVID-19 vaccine or a placebo.

This chain joins TRBV6-5 and TRBJ1-4; TRBD1 might be the D (5 bases). The germline V gene has CDR1 MNHEY and CDR2 SVGAGI. Trimming took 3 bases from V and 5 from J, leaving 16 bases between them. The CDR3 runs 16 residues. CDR3 DNA: TGTGCCAGCAGTTATGCAGTCGACAGCCAAAATGAAAAACTGTTTTTT. Protein sequence: CASSYAVDSQNEKLFF.

V gene TRBV11-1 combines with J gene TRBJ2-3, with a tentative D call TRBD2 (7 bases). Germline V gene lookup returns CDR1 SGHAT and CDR2 FQDESV (reference sequence). The CDR3 is made up of 15 amino acids. The ends were cut back, 2 bases at V and 4 bases at J, with 13 bases in the middle. CDR3 sequence: CASSLSQGGPDTQYF. The CDR3 DNA sequence: TGTGCCAGCAGCTTATCACAGGGAGGGCCAGATACGCAGTATTTT.

The V gene is TRBV15, the J gene TRBJ2-3; D may be TRBD1 or TRBD2 (5 bases each). V was cut by 4 bases and J by 12 bases, with 14 bases left in between. The CDR3 is 12 residues long. The germline V gene encodes CDR1 LNHNV and CDR2 YYDKDF (reference sequence). The CDR3 DNA sequence: TGTGCCACCAGCATTCTCTCCGGGGACCAGTATTTT. This codes for CATSILSGDQYF. Together with reference TRBV15 and TRBJ2-3, the CDR3 gives the full variable domain: DAMVIQNPRYQVTQFGKPVTLSCSQTLNHNVMYWYQQKSSQAPKLLFHYYDKDFNNEADTPDNFQSRRPNTSFCFLDIRSPGLGDTAMYLCATSILSGDQYFGPGTRLTVL.

The chain uses TRBV28 and TRBJ1-1, with D possibly being TRBD1 (6 bases). Germline V gene data show CDR1 as MDHEN and CDR2 as SYDVKM. V lost 6 bases and J lost 6, with 14 bases in between. The length of the CDR3 is 13 residues. The CDR3 sequence is CASRGDIQAEAFF. As DNA, the CDR3 is TGTGCCAGCAGAGGGGACATTCAGGCTGAAGCTTTCTTT. Full variable domain (outside the CDR3, taken from reference TRBV28 and TRBJ1-1): DVKVTQSSRYLVKRTGEKVFLECVQDMDHENMFWYRQDPGLGLRLIYFSYDVKMKEKGDIPEGYSVSREKKERFSLILESASTNQTSMYLCASRGDIQAEAFFGQGTRLTVV.

V is TRBV30 and J is TRBJ1-1, with a possible D match to TRBD1 (6 bases). The germline gives CDR1 GTSNPN, CDR2 SVGIG (reference sequence). V was cut by 4 bases and J by 1 base, with 10 bases left in between. The CDR3 length is 13 residues. The CDR3 is CAWKEQGNTEAFF. The CDR3 region has the DNA TGTGCCTGGAAAGAACAGGGGAACACTGAAGCTTTCTTT.